This entry concerns a single TCR beta chain. The source of the sample is a study of cytomegalovirus exposure and HLA in healthy donors. Trimming at V came to 6 bases and at J to 1 base, leaving 9 bases not matched to a gene. This CDR3 is 16 amino acids long. In germline, CDR1 is SNHLY, CDR2 FYNNEI. Vbeta (60) and Jbeta (13) primers were used in the PCR. Libraries were prepared by immunoSEQ multiplex PCR; TCRdb keeps only in-frame clonotypes and omits some of them. The table lists a few hundred thousand clones, 60% to 80% of them singletons. Sample: PBMCs. J is TRBJ2-1 and V is TRBV2, with 7 positions matching TRBD2. This sequence originates from a young man in good health and CMV-seronegative. The CDR3 loop reads CASRKDNGGSYNEQFF. As DNA, the CDR3 is TGTGCCAGCAGGAAGGACAACGGGGGGTCCTACAATGAGCAGTTCTTC.